This TCR beta chain was sequenced in a study of CD8+ T cells in alopecia areata. A few counts support this clone. The authors extracted RNA and reverse transcribed it into cDNA as the sequencing template. Clones were read by immunoSEQ multiplex PCR, and TCRdb kept only the in-frame ones, dropping some. The sample contains about 270,000 clones, about 62% of which appear only once. Germline assignment: CDR1 GTSNPN and CDR2 SVGIG (reference sequence). The germline V and J ends were trimmed by 2 bases and 6 bases, with 14 bases remaining between them. The CDR3 length is 13 residues. Treatment: oral pan-JAK inhibitor, 5-10 mg twice daily. The sorting of PBMCs gave CD4+ and CD8+ T cells.

This receptor was taken from a human donor with alopecia areata. The starting material was CD4+ T cells sorted from blood, obtained at week 52, from a patient treated with tofacitinib. The rearrangement links TRBV30 to TRBJ2-7; D perhaps matches TRBD1 (5 bases). The CDR3 nucleotides are TGTGCCTGGAGTATCGAGAGACAGAGCGAGCAGTACTTC. Translated: CAWSIERQSEQYF.